Sequencing of this TCR beta chain was carried out in a study of shared clonotypes between healthy human individuals. Whole-study findings and limits: Researchers found naive subsets generally carried larger estimated richness than memory subsets.

Germline CDR1 is MNHNS and CDR2 is SASEGT. The CDR3 has 15 residues. V lost 5 bases, J lost 7 bases, and 11 bases stayed unmatched. TCRdb keeps only in-frame clones here, not all; method: immunoSEQ multiplex PCR. The sample holds around 1.5 million clones, approximately 98% seen once. On this clone: Its antigen is unknown.

The genes are TRBV6-1 and TRBJ1-5, with 7 bases lining up with TRBD1. Sequenced sample: naive CD4+ T cells sorted from blood. As for subset: CD45RA+ positively selected. The source is a man aged 25-45 years in good health. The CDR3 coding sequence is TGTGCCAGCAGTTCCGGGACAGAGGAAGGGCAGCCCCAGCATTTT. Encoded protein: CASSSGTEEGQPQHF.